Shown below are 29 T cell receptor beta chains from a single sample sequenced in a study of blood T cell repertoires in COVID-19. Clones were sequenced by immunoSEQ multiplex PCR, and TCRdb holds only the in-frame ones, with some missing. The sample carries about 85,000 clones, 87% recorded once. Sequencing used peripheral blood. The origin of the receptors is a man between 60 and 75 years old with acute or convalescent COVID-19.

The chain links TRBV25-1 to TRBJ1-2; 8 positions match TRBD1. CDR3 length: 15 amino acids. The germline gives CDR1 MGHDK, CDR2 SYGVNS. The V segment lost 4 bases and the J segment 4 bases; nucleotides outside the gene matches: 8. CDR3 in amino acids: CASSGYGQGGYGYTF. As DNA, the CDR3 is TGTGCCAGCAGTGGGTACGGACAGGGAGGCTATGGCTACACCTTC.

This chain joins TRBV6-2 or TRBV6-3 and TRBJ2-5; possibly TRBD2 for D (5 bases). CDR1 is MNHEY and CDR2 is SVGEGT in the germline V gene. V lost 2 bases and J 0 bases, leaving 13 bases between the germline ends. The CDR3 consists of 16 residues. CDR3 coding DNA: TGTGCCAGCAGTTACAAATTCGGGGAAAACCAAGAGACCCAGTACTTC. Translated, it gives CASSYKFGENQETQYF.

The gene calls are TRBV7-2 and TRBJ1-6, with D perhaps TRBD1 (6 bases). The CDR3 loop spans 16 amino acids. V was trimmed by 4 bases and J by 0 bases, leaving 10 bases between them. Germline lookup yields CDR1 SGHTA and CDR2 FQGNSA. CDR3 nucleotide sequence: TGTGCCAGCAGCTCCACACAGGGCTCCTATAATTCACCCCTCCACTTT. Its protein product is CASSSTQGSYNSPLHF.

The chain links TRBV7-9 to TRBJ2-7, with 13 bases matching TRBD2. V lost 6 bases to trimming and J lost 4 bases; unmatched junction nucleotides: 9. The CDR3 sequence is 16 residues long. The germline gives CDR1 SEHNR, CDR2 FQNEAQ (reference sequence). The CDR3 DNA follows: TGTGCCAGCAGTCCTTGGACTAGCGGGGGATCATACGAGCAGTACTTC. It translates to CASSPWTSGGSYEQYF.

This chain joins TRBV7-2 and TRBJ1-2; D not certain. CDR1 and CDR2 (germline): SGHTA, FQGNSA. The length of the CDR3 is 14 residues. Trimming left V 2 bases short and J 6 bases short, with 13 bases between. CDR3 in DNA: TGTGCCAGCAGCTTAATCTGGGGAGACGATGGCTACACCTTC. Protein product: CASSLIWGDDGYTF.

The chain has TRBV5-8 and TRBJ2-1, with a tentative D call TRBD2 (5 bases). The germline V gene encodes CDR1 SGHTS and CDR2 YDEGEE. The CDR3 covers 18 residues. Trimming left V 0 bases short and J 3 bases short, with 19 bases between. The CDR3 bases are TGTGCCAGCAGCTTGGAAGGTCGAGGAGGAAAGGGCTACAATGAGCAGTTCTTC. Its translation: CASSLEGRGGKGYNEQFF. Drawing the rest from reference TRBV5-8 and TRBJ2-1, the complete variable domain is EAGVTQSPTHLIKTRGQQATLRCSPISGHTSVYWYQQALGLGLQFLLWYDEGEERNRGNFPPRFSGRQFPNYSSELNVNALELEDSALYLCASSLEGRGGKGYNEQFFGPGTRLTVL.

Here the CDR3 DNA reads TGTGCCAGCAGCCAAGATGGGGGGTCTGAAGCTTTCTTT. It translates to CASSQDGGSEAFF. The chain has TRBV3-1 (or the pseudogene TRBV3-2) and TRBJ1-1; D possibly corresponds to TRBD1 (5 bases). The CDR3 is 13 residues long. V lost 0 bases and J 6 bases, leaving 8 bases between the germline ends. Looked up from germline, CDR1 is LGHDT and CDR2 is YNNKEL (reference sequence).

The gene calls are TRBV5-4 and TRBJ1-2, with D unresolved. The CDR3 runs to 14 residues. CDR1 is SGHNT and CDR2 is YYREEE in the germline V gene (reference sequence). V was pared by 0 bases and J by 2 bases, with 8 bases between. This CDR3 is CASSLAWENYGYTF. The CDR3 DNA is TGTGCCAGCAGCTTGGCCTGGGAGAACTATGGCTACACCTTC.

This chain connects TRBV20-1 to TRBJ2-1; 10 bases line up with TRBD2. The CDR3 spans 15 residues. Germline CDR1 is DFQATT and CDR2 is SNEGSKA (reference sequence). With V trimmed by 4 bases and J by 3 bases, 6 bases remained unmatched. CDR3 region: CSATEIAGGYNEQFF. The CDR3 DNA follows: TGCAGTGCTACTGAGATAGCGGGGGGCTACAATGAGCAGTTCTTC.

V is TRBV5-1 and J is TRBJ2-7; TRBD2 matches 14 bases. In germline, CDR1 is SGHRS, CDR2 YFSETQ. The CDR3 length is 20 residues. V lost 4 bases, J lost 3 bases, and 18 bases stayed unmatched. The chain's CDR3 is CASSRGTSGGIRVLNYEQYF. The CDR3 nucleotides read TGCGCCAGCAGCAGAGGGACTAGCGGGGGAATTCGAGTTTTAAACTACGAGCAGTACTTC.

V usage is TRBV21-1 and J usage is TRBJ1-4; TRBD1 reflects the table's D call only, with no check against the DNA. TRBV21-1 counts as a pseudogene. CDR3 length equals 12 residues. CDR3 in amino acids: CASSSQGEKLFF. CDR3 nucleotides: TGTGCCAGCAGCTCACAGGGTGAAAAACTGTTTTTT.

Comments on this clone: This same CDR3 is encoded by further DNA sequences in the sample. The chain uses TRBV11-2 and TRBJ1-2, with D possibly TRBD1 on 5 matching bases. Trimming left V 1 base short and J 6 bases short, with 9 bases between. CDR3 length: 13 amino acids. The germline gives CDR1 SGHAT, CDR2 FQNNGV. DNA of the CDR3: TGTGCCAGCAGCTTAGGGTTAGGGGATGGCTACACCTTC. Amino acid sequence: CASSLGLGDGYTF.

The chain has TRBV7-6 and TRBJ2-7; 10 bases align to TRBD2. The CDR3 is made up of 15 amino acids. The J segment lost 2 bases and the V segment lost 5 bases, leaving 6 bases of the junction unmatched. Germline CDR1 reads SGHVS; CDR2 reads FNYEAQ. The CDR3: CASSTSSGGAYEQYF. The CDR3 bases are TGTGCCAGCAGCACCTCTAGCGGGGGAGCCTACGAGCAGTACTTC. Complete variable domain (other parts from reference TRBV7-6 and TRBJ2-7): GAGVSQSPRYKVTKRGQDVALRCDPISGHVSLYWYRQALGQGPEFLTYFNYEAQQDKSGLPNDRFSAERPEGSISTLTIQRTEQRDSAMYRCASSTSSGGAYEQYFGPGTRLTVT.

V is TRBV12-3 or TRBV12-4 and J is TRBJ1-5, with D unresolved. Trimming cost V 5 bases and J 4 bases, with 9 bases left between them. This CDR3 contains 13 residues. CDR3 nucleotide sequence: TGTGCCAGCAGTGCACGAGGGAATCAGCCCCAGCATTTT. Translated: CASSARGNQPQHF.

This chain links TRBV19 with TRBJ1-1, with a possible D match to TRBD1 (5 bases). CDR3 length: 19 residues. The V end was cut by 3 bases, the J end by 3 bases, with 26 bases between. CDR1 is LNHDA and CDR2 is SQIVND in the germline V gene (reference sequence). The CDR3 sequence is CASSILRGLGSGGDTEAFF. The CDR3 DNA sequence: TGTGCCAGTAGTATTTTGAGGGGATTGGGGTCGGGAGGGGACACTGAAGCTTTCTTT.

The CDR3 DNA reads TGTGCCAGTAGTGCTGCCCAGGGTCCCTATGGCTACACCTTC. Translated: CASSAAQGPYGYTF. V is TRBV19 and J is TRBJ1-2; TRBD1 might be the D (5 bases). The V gene lost 5 bases and the J gene lost 4 bases, with 14 bases spanning the gap. The germline V gene encodes CDR1 LNHDA and CDR2 SQIVND (reference sequence). The CDR3 length is 14 residues.

The rearrangement joins TRBV6-1 to TRBJ1-1; TRBD1 aligns across 7 bases. The CDR3 runs to 13 residues. Germline CDR1 and CDR2: MNHNS and SASEGT. The trim removed 2 bases at V and 3 bases at J, leaving 0 bases unmatched. The CDR3 DNA reads as TGTGCCAGCAGTGAAACAGGGGACACTGAAGCTTTCTTT. Translation gives CASSETGDTEAFF.

This chain connects TRBV7-6 to TRBJ1-4; D might be TRBD1 (6 bases). V lost 1 base and J lost 5, with 11 bases in between. This CDR3 has 15 residues. Germline V gene lookup returns CDR1 SGHVS and CDR2 FNYEAQ. The CDR3 is CASSLGAGGNEKLFF. The CDR3 region has the DNA TGTGCCAGCAGCTTAGGTGCTGGGGGCAATGAAAAACTGTTTTTT.

J is TRBJ1-1 and V is TRBV6-5; D uncertain. This CDR3 contains 16 residues. Germline CDR1 MNHEY, CDR2 SVGAGI. Trimming removed 0 bases at V and 5 bases at J, with 16 bases between. The CDR3: CASSYSKWVGETEAFF. Here the CDR3 DNA reads TGTGCCAGCAGTTACTCGAAGTGGGTTGGGGAGACTGAAGCTTTCTTT.

The V and J genes are TRBV6-5 and TRBJ1-2, with D possibly matching TRBD1 (6 bases). CDR3 length: 12 amino acids. V lost 10 bases, J lost 9 bases, and 18 bases lay in between. Germline V gives CDR1 MNHEY, CDR2 SVGAGI. The CDR3 DNA sequence: TGTGCCACCCGAGGGGCAGGGGAAAGCTACACCTTC. Protein: CATRGAGESYTF.

The rearrangement links TRBV7-8 to TRBJ1-1, with a tentative D call TRBD1 (6 bases). CDR1 and CDR2 from the germline V gene are SGHVS and FQNEAQ. The CDR3 is made up of 12 amino acids. Trimming pared 5 bases from V and 4 bases from J, leaving 8 bases between. As DNA, the CDR3 is TGTGCCAGCAGCACAGGGTTCACTGAAGCTTTCTTT. It yields the protein CASSTGFTEAFF.

J is TRBJ1-1 and V is TRBV7-8; D is unclear. Germline V lookup: CDR1 SGHVS, CDR2 FQNEAQ. The CDR3 runs to 16 residues. Trimming removed 1 base at V and 0 bases at J, with 12 bases between. CDR3 residues: CASSLGRRNMNTEAFF. Here the CDR3 DNA reads TGTGCCAGCAGCTTAGGTAGGCGGAACATGAACACTGAAGCTTTCTTT.

The CDR3 bases are TGTGCCAGCAGCCTAGCGGGGGGGTTAAGGGCCTACGAGCAGTACTTC. Residues: CASSLAGGLRAYEQYF. The gene calls are TRBV5-4 and TRBJ2-7; 12 bases are a match to TRBD2. Germline trimming cut 4 bases from V and 2 bases from J; bases unmatched to any gene: 7. The CDR3 covers 16 residues. In germline, CDR1 is SGHNT, CDR2 YYREEE (reference sequence).

This chain joins TRBV4-3 and TRBJ1-2; TRBD1 matches at 7 bases. Germline CDR1 LGHNA, CDR2 YSLEER. The CDR3 runs 17 residues. After removal of 0 bases from V and 8 bases from J, the junction contained 15 bases not matched to a gene. The CDR3: CASSQDGIGTGVYGYTF. The CDR3 DNA reads as TGCGCCAGCAGCCAAGATGGGATCGGAACAGGGGTTTACGGCTACACCTTC.

This clone was seen a handful of times. The chain is built from TRBV10-3 and TRBJ2-7; D perhaps matches TRBD2 (6 bases). With 4 bases removed from V and 6 bases from J, the gap between germline ends came to 19 bases. Looked up from germline, CDR1 is ENHRY and CDR2 is SYGVKD. The CDR3 totals 15 residues. The CDR3 region is CAISVGGQSLSEQYF. The DNA of the CDR3 is TGTGCCATCAGTGTGGGAGGCCAGTCCCTCAGCGAGCAGTACTTC.

V gene TRBV12-5 combines with J gene TRBJ1-4, with 11 bases aligning to TRBD1. The length of the CDR3 is 15 residues. V was pared by 5 bases and J by 7 bases, with 6 bases of the junction left unmatched. CDR1 is LGHNT, CDR2 FRNRAP, per germline. The CDR3 sequence: CASGGWTGGPEKLFF. CDR3 DNA: TGTGCTAGTGGTGGATGGACAGGGGGCCCTGAAAAACTGTTTTTT.

The CDR3 region is CAVRQGPTSNTEAFF. The CDR3 DNA follows: TGTGCCGTTCGACAGGGCCCAACCTCGAACACTGAAGCTTTCTTT. The V and J genes are TRBV10-3 and TRBJ1-1, with 7 bases that match TRBD1. Germline CDR1 reads ENHRY; CDR2 reads SYGVKD. The V gene end was trimmed by 11 bases and the J gene end by 1 base; junction bases not matched to a gene: 13. The CDR3 sequence is 15 residues long.

The V and J genes are TRBV14 and TRBJ1-2, with D hard to call. CDR3 size: 16 residues. In germline, CDR1 is SGHDN, CDR2 FVKESK. Trimming left V 4 bases short and J 2 bases short, with 17 bases between. The DNA of the CDR3 is TGTGCCAGCAGCCCTTTGGCGGGAGTTGGGAACTATGGCTACACCTTC. This sequence encodes CASSPLAGVGNYGYTF.

This chain links TRBV4-3 with TRBJ2-5; TRBD1 is a possible D gene (5 bases). CDR3 size: 14 residues. CDR1 and CDR2 from the germline V gene are LGHNA and YSLEER. V was shortened by 4 bases and J by 4 bases, with 13 bases between the two germline ends. CDR3 in DNA: TGCGCCAGCAGCCCCTTTTTGGGGCCAGAGACCCAGTACTTC. The encoded protein is CASSPFLGPETQYF.